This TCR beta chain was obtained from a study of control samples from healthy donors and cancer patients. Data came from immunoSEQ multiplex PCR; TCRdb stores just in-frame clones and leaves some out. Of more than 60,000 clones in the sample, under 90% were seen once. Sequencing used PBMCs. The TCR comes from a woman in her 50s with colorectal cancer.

Written as DNA, the CDR3 is TGTGCCAGCAGCCAAGCCACAGTGACTGAAGCTTTCTTT. Translation: CASSQATVTEAFF. The rearrangement links TRBV3-1 (or the pseudogene TRBV3-2) to TRBJ1-1, with unresolved D. The CDR3 loop spans 13 amino acids. V shed 1 base and J shed 5 bases, with 8 bases lying between them. Germline CDR1 LGHDT, CDR2 YNNKEL (reference sequence).